This T cell receptor (beta chain) was recorded in a study of brain T cells in children with intractable seizures. This CDR3 contains 12 residues. Deletions cut 7 bases from V and 7 bases from J, with 13 bases between. Germline values: CDR1 MDHEN, CDR2 SYDVKM. Some clones are missing from TCRdb's copy, which holds only in-frame ones; the method was immunoSEQ multiplex PCR. The sample lists fewer than 50,000 clones, around nine tenths occurring once. The V call is TRBV28, the J call TRBJ1-2, with D perhaps matching TRBD1 (5 bases). The clonotype comes from a girl aged 2-10 years with tuberous sclerosis and intractable seizures. Material: peripheral blood, obtained at surgery. The CDR3 loop is CASNAGGGGYTF. The CDR3, as DNA: TGTGCCAGCAATGCCGGGGGAGGTGGCTACACCTTC.